This entry describes one T cell receptor beta chain. The record originates from a study of T-cell memory formation after mild COVID-19. There are 16 residues in the CDR3. Trimming removed 6 bases from V and 6 bases from J, with 20 bases in between. The V gene's germline CDR1 is MNHEY and CDR2 SMNVEV (reference sequence). TCRdb re-derived calls from the 5' RACE reads in MiXCR, one entry per CDR3 protein. The table has approximately 190,000 distinct CDR3 sequences, about 18% seen once. This chain uses TRBV27 with TRBJ2-2; TRBD1 or TRBD2 may be the D gene (5 bases each). The sample comprised PBMCs or a T cell subset sorted from them (not recorded which). This sequence originates from an adult woman who had mild COVID-19 (a few samples of this study predate the infection). Cell type and time point are not known. CDR3 sequence: CASRVSAAGWSGELFF. For the CDR3, the DNA is TGTGCCAGCAGAGTCTCAGCGGCAGGGTGGTCCGGGGAGCTGTTTTTT.